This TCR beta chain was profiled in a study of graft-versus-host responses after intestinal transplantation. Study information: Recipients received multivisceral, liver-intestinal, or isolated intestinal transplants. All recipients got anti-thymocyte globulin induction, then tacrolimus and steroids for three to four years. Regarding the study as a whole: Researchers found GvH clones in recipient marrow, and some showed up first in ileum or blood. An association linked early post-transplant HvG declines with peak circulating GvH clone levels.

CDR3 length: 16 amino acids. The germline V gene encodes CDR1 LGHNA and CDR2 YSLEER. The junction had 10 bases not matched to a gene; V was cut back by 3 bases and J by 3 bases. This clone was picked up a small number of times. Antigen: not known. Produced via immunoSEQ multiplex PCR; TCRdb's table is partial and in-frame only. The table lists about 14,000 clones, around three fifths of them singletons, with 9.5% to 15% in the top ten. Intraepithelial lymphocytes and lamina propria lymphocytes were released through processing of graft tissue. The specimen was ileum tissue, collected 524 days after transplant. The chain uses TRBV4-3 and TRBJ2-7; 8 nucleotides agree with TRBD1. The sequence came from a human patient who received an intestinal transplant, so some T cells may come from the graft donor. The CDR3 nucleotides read TGCGCCAGCAGCCATTCCGCGACAGGGGAGAACTACGAGCAGTACTTC. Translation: CASSHSATGENYEQYF.